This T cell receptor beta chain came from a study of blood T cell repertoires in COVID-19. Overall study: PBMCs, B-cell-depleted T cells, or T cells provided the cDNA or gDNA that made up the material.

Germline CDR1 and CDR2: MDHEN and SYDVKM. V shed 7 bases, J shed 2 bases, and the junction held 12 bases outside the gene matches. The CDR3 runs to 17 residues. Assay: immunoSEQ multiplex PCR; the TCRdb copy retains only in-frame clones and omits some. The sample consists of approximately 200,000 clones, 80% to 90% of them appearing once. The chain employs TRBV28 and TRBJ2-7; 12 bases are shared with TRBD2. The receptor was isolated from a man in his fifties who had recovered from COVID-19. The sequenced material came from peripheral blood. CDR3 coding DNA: TGTGCCAGCATCGCTAGCGGGAGGGACCCCCGCGCCTACGAGCAGTACTTC. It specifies CASIASGRDPRAYEQYF.